Listed below are T cell receptor beta chains from one sample, sequenced in a study of regulatory T cells in long-lasting Graves disease. TCRdb reanalysed the multiplex PCR reads using MiXCR and keeps one entry per CDR3 protein. The table includes about 500,000 distinct CDR3 sequences, about 11% detected once. This sample was shared with a second study, whose subject was T cells in Graves' hyperthyroidism and ophthalmopathy.

The specimen was peripheral blood mononuclear cells (PBMCs), collected at new diagnosis, from a patient treated with antithyroid drugs. The source is a woman aged 25 to 39 with Graves disease. CDR3s include the opening cysteine and the closing phenylalanine or tryptophan. Each record gives: D gene, clone size, V gene, J gene, CDR3 DNA, CDR3 protein. The D gene is left open where the match is weak. Not all rows give a size; the values are once, few, many and, for expanded clones, a class.

d_call: TRBD2; clone_size: many; v_call: TRBV12-3/TRBV12-4; j_call: TRBJ2-3; cdr3_nt: TGTGCCAGCAGTTTAGCGAGACCGGGAGGGCCCACAGATACGCAGTATTTT; cdr3_aa: CASSLARPGGPTDTQYF
d_call: .; clone_size: many; v_call: TRBV18; j_call: TRBJ2-7; cdr3_nt: TGTGCCAGCAGCCCCGGGACCACCTACGAGCAGTACTTC; cdr3_aa: CASSPGTTYEQYF
d_call: .; clone_size: many; v_call: TRBV30; j_call: TRBJ1-1; cdr3_nt: TGTGCCTGGAGTCAGGACAGCCGGAACACTGAAGCTTTCTTT; cdr3_aa: CAWSQDSRNTEAFF
d_call: .; clone_size: few; v_call: TRBV20-1; j_call: TRBJ1-5; cdr3_nt: TGCAGTGCTAGAGACCACGTACGCGACAGAATCACGAGGGGCAATCAGCCCCAGCATTTT; cdr3_aa: CSARDHVRDRITRGNQPQHF
d_call: TRBD2; clone_size: many; v_call: TRBV28; j_call: TRBJ2-1; cdr3_nt: TGTGCTGGGGGAGCGGGAGGCGTCGCCTACAATGAGCAGTTCTTC; cdr3_aa: CAGGAGGVAYNEQFF
d_call: .; clone_size: few; v_call: TRBV5-4; j_call: TRBJ1-1; cdr3_nt: TGTGCCAGCAGCTCCCCGACCCTGGGGCGAGGGGCTGAAGCTTTCTTT; cdr3_aa: CASSSPTLGRGAEAFF
d_call: .; clone_size: few; v_call: TRBV28; j_call: TRBJ2-7; cdr3_nt: TGTGCCAGCAGTCTTCGGGACGGGACCTACGAGCAGTACTTC; cdr3_aa: CASSLRDGTYEQYF
d_call: .; clone_size: .; v_call: TRBV19; j_call: TRBJ1-1; cdr3_nt: TGTGCCAGTAGTATGTGGTCGGGGGTCACTGAAGCTTTCTTT; cdr3_aa: CASSMWSGVTEAFF
d_call: .; clone_size: many; v_call: TRBV6-1; j_call: TRBJ1-2; cdr3_nt: TGTGCCAGCAGGCTGAGTGTTAACTATGGCTACACCTTC; cdr3_aa: CASRLSVNYGYTF
d_call: TRBD1; clone_size: many; v_call: TRBV2; j_call: TRBJ2-2; cdr3_nt: TGTGCCAGCAGTGAGAGGGGGACAGGGTACACCGGGGAGCTGTTTTTT; cdr3_aa: CASSERGTGYTGELFF
d_call: .; clone_size: few; v_call: TRBV10-1; j_call: TRBJ2-2; cdr3_nt: TGCGCCAGCAGTGAGGTACCGAAGAACACCGGGGAGCTGTTTTTT; cdr3_aa: CASSEVPKNTGELFF
d_call: TRBD2; clone_size: many; v_call: TRBV20-1; j_call: TRBJ2-1; cdr3_nt: TGCAGTGCTACAAGCGGGAGGGATTACAATGAGCAGTTCTTC; cdr3_aa: CSATSGRDYNEQFF
d_call: .; clone_size: many; v_call: TRBV11-1; j_call: TRBJ2-1; cdr3_nt: TGTGCCAGCAGCCTGACACGGGGGCGTGAGCAGTTCTTC; cdr3_aa: CASSLTRGREQFF
d_call: .; clone_size: .; v_call: TRBV4-1; j_call: TRBJ1-1; cdr3_nt: TGCGCCAGCAGCCTAACACAGAGCCCGAACACTGAAGCTTTCTTT; cdr3_aa: CASSLTQSPNTEAFF
d_call: .; clone_size: .; v_call: TRBV24-1; j_call: TRBJ1-5; cdr3_nt: TGTGCCACCGGGGAGCCCAATCAGCCCCAGCATTTT; cdr3_aa: CATGEPNQPQHF